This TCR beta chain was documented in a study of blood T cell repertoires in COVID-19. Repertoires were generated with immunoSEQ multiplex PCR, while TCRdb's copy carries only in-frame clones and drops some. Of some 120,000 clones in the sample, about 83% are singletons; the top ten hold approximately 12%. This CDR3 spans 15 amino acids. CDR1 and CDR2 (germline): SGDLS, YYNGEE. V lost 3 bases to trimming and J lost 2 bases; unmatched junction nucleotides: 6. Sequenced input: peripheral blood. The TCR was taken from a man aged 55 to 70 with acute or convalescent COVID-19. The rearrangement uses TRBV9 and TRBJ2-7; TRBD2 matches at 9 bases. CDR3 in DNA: TGTGCCAGCAGCGCTAGCGGGGCTCTAGCCTACGAGCAGTACTTC. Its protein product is CASSASGALAYEQYF.